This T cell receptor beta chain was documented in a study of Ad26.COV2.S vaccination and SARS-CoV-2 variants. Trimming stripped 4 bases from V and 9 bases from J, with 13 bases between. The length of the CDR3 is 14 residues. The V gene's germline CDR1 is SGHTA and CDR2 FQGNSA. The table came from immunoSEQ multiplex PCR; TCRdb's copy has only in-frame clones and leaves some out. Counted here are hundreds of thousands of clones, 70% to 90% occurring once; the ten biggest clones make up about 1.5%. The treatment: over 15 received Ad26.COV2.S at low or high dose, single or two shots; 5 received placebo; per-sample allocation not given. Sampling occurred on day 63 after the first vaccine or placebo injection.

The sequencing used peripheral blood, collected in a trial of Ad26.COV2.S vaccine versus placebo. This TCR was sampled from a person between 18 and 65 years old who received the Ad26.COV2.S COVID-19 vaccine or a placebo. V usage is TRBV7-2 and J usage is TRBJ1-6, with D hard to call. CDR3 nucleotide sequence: TGTGCCAGCAGCTCAGTTGTGGGGATTTCACCCCTCCACTTT. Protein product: CASSSVVGISPLHF.